The T cell receptor (beta chain) described here comes from a study of blood T cell repertoires in COVID-19. Study as a whole: Acute and convalescent COVID-19 specimens originated in the United States, Italy and Spain. Nucleic acid was either cDNA or gDNA, and it came from T cells, B-cell-depleted T cells, or PBMCs.

As handled by the study authors: Using reference gene primer amplification, nucleated cell counts were estimated. The protocol was immunoSEQ multiplex PCR, while the TCRdb copy is restricted to in-frame clones and leaves out a portion. The V and J calls and clone size are taken from that table; D and trimming were inferred from the DNA. The table shows about 87,000 clones, with 75% occurring only once. The germline V gene encodes CDR1 MNHEY and CDR2 SVGEGT. The CDR3 is made up of 17 amino acids. Between the trimmed V and J ends, which lost 1 base and 0 bases, there was a span of 13 bases. Sequencing was done on a sample of peripheral blood. The V and J genes are TRBV6-2 or TRBV6-3 and TRBJ1-3, with D possibly matching TRBD1 (6 bases). This TCR was recovered from a woman aged 45-65 years with acute or convalescent COVID-19. CDR3 region: CASSYLTTGISGNTIYF. CDR3 in DNA: TGTGCCAGCAGTTACTTGACGACAGGCATCTCTGGAAACACCATATATTTT.